The 16 T cell receptor beta chains in this list originate from one sample, sequenced in a study of blood T cell repertoires in COVID-19. Libraries were prepared by immunoSEQ multiplex PCR; TCRdb keeps only in-frame clonotypes and omits some of them. The data hold 150,000 to 200,000 clones, with 80% to 90% observed a single time. Material: PBMCs or T cells enriched from blood (not recorded which). The receptors derive from a woman in her 40s with acute COVID-19.

This chain uses TRBV3-1 (or the pseudogene TRBV3-2) with TRBJ2-6; D might be TRBD1 (5 bases). Germline V gives CDR1 LGHDT, CDR2 YNNKEL (reference sequence). This CDR3 is 18 amino acids long. V was trimmed by 1 base and J by 2 bases, leaving 15 bases between them. CDR3 in amino acids: CASSQAIGAPPGANVLTF. The CDR3 DNA is TGTGCCAGCAGCCAAGCGATAGGGGCTCCTCCTGGGGCCAACGTCCTGACTTTC.

V usage is TRBV10-3 and J usage is TRBJ2-3; 14 nucleotides line up with TRBD2. CDR3 length: 17 residues. Trimming took 0 bases from V and 3 from J; bases not matched to a gene: 2. The germline V gene has CDR1 ENHRY and CDR2 SYGVKD. This chain's CDR3 is CAISESGTSGGTDTQYF. The CDR3 DNA is TGTGCCATCAGTGAGTCCGGGACTAGCGGGGGAACAGATACGCAGTATTTT.

The chain combines TRBV28 with TRBJ1-2, with 7 bases aligning to TRBD1. Looked up from germline, CDR1 is MDHEN and CDR2 is SYDVKM. Losses at the gene ends were 7 bases for V and 5 bases for J; bases not matched to a gene: 10. The CDR3 is made up of 14 amino acids. CDR3 DNA: TGTGCCAGCACCCGACCGACAGGGAGGTATGGCTACACCTTC. Encoded protein: CASTRPTGRYGYTF.

Only one count was recorded for this clone. The rearrangement joins TRBV12-3 or TRBV12-4 to TRBJ2-7; 10 bases fit TRBD2. V shed 5 bases, J shed 4 bases, and the junction held 2 bases outside the gene matches. This CDR3 has 13 residues. The DNA for the CDR3 is TGTGCCAGCAGTAGACTAGCGGGTTACGAGCAGTACTTC. Its translation is CASSRLAGYEQYF.

The V gene is TRBV9, the J gene TRBJ2-1; 7 bases agree with TRBD2. This CDR3 has 16 residues. Looked up from germline, CDR1 is SGDLS and CDR2 is YYNGEE. V dropped 4 bases and J dropped 0; count of bases not matched to a gene: 7. The CDR3 region is CASSPSGTPSYNEQFF. CDR3 bases: TGTGCCAGCAGCCCAAGCGGGACTCCCTCCTACAATGAGCAGTTCTTC.

The chain joins TRBV19 to TRBJ2-3; 8 bases match TRBD1. This CDR3 has 14 residues. After removal of 3 bases from V and 4 bases from J, the junction contained 3 bases not matched to a gene. Germline-derived CDR1 and CDR2 are LNHDA and SQIVND (reference sequence). The CDR3 reads CASSMGQESDTQYF. In DNA form, the CDR3 reads TGTGCCAGTAGTATGGGACAGGAATCAGATACGCAGTATTTT.

This chain joins TRBV29-1 and TRBJ2-1; TRBD2 might be the D (5 bases). This CDR3 contains 12 residues. Germline CDR1 and CDR2: SQVTM and ANQGSEA. Trimming took 6 bases from V and 10 from J, leaving 16 bases between them. The CDR3 DNA sequence: TGCAGCGTGTGGCTAGCACTTAACGAGCAGTTCTTC. Amino acids: CSVWLALNEQFF.

The J gene is TRBJ2-1, the V gene TRBV5-4, with D maybe TRBD2 (5 bases). Germline CDR1 is SGHNT and CDR2 is YYREEE (reference sequence). The CDR3 consists of 13 residues. V lost 2 bases, J lost 5 bases, and 8 bases lay in between. The CDR3 sequence: CASSLGLHNEQFF. The CDR3 DNA reads as TGTGCCAGCAGCTTAGGACTCCACAATGAGCAGTTCTTC.

V usage is TRBV5-6 and J usage is TRBJ2-1; 13 nucleotides match TRBD2. The ends lost 4 bases at V and 7 bases at J; junction bases unmatched: 8. Germline lookup yields CDR1 SGHDT and CDR2 YYEEEE. The CDR3 spans 16 residues. CDR3 in amino acids: CASSLRTSGSGNEQFF. Written as DNA, the CDR3 is TGTGCCAGCAGCCTTCGGACTAGCGGGAGCGGGAATGAGCAGTTCTTC. Full variable domain (remainder filled in from reference TRBV5-6 and TRBJ2-1): DAGVTQSPTHLIKTRGQQVTLRCSPKSGHDTVSWYQQALGQGPQFIFQYYEEEERQRGNFPDRFSGHQFPNYSSELNVNALLLGDSALYLCASSLRTSGSGNEQFFGPGTRLTVL.

The chain links TRBV19 to TRBJ2-7; TRBD1 aligns across 8 bases. V lost 5 bases to trimming and J lost 0 bases; unmatched junction nucleotides: 6. Germline V gene sequence: CDR1 LNHDA, CDR2 SQIVND (reference sequence). The CDR3 is 15 amino acids. CDR3 in DNA: TGTGCCAGTAGTGCCGGGACAGGACTCTCCTACGAGCAGTACTTC. Translation gives CASSAGTGLSYEQYF.

This clone was seen more than once but under ten times. The V gene is TRBV25-1, the J gene TRBJ2-7; 7 positions agree with TRBD1. This CDR3 contains 14 residues. Germline V gives CDR1 MGHDK, CDR2 SYGVNS. The ends lost 5 bases at V and 1 base at J; junction bases unmatched: 5. The CDR3 sequence: CASSTRDSSYEQYF. The CDR3, as DNA: TGTGCCAGCAGTACCCGGGACAGTTCCTACGAGCAGTACTTC.

The chain recombines TRBV27 with TRBJ1-4; possibly TRBD1 for D (6 bases). Trimming took off 5 bases at V and 13 bases at J, with 23 bases between the two ends. Germline V gene sequence: CDR1 MNHEY, CDR2 SMNVEV (reference sequence). The CDR3 totals 15 residues. This chain's CDR3 is CASSPLTRTGSRLFF. In DNA form, the CDR3 reads TGTGCCAGCAGTCCACTCACCCGTACAGGGAGTAGACTGTTTTTT. Filled out from reference TRBV27 and TRBJ1-4, the complete variable domain reads EAQVTQNPRYLITVTGKKLTVTCSQNMNHEYMSWYRQDPGLGLRQIYYSMNVEVTDKGDVPEGYKVSRKEKRNFPLILESPSPNQTSLYFCASSPLTRTGSRLFFGSGTQLSVL.

The rearrangement uses TRBV28 and TRBJ2-1; 8 positions agree with TRBD2. CDR1 is MDHEN and CDR2 is SYDVKM in the germline V gene. V lost 10 bases and J lost 0; bases outside the gene matches: 5. The CDR3 loop spans 14 amino acids. CDR3 in amino acids: CAIRGGSSYNEQFF. Written as DNA, the CDR3 is TGTGCCATTCGCGGGGGGAGCTCCTACAATGAGCAGTTCTTC.

This clone was seen once. V usage is TRBV18 and J usage is TRBJ2-1; 14 positions match TRBD2. The CDR3 contains 21 residues. The junction had 13 bases not matched to a gene; V was cut back by 3 bases and J by 0 bases. Germline-derived CDR1 and CDR2 are KGHSH and LQKENI. CDR3 in amino acids: CASSPLVGTSGSSSSYNEQFF. CDR3 in DNA: TGTGCCAGCTCACCGCTGGTGGGGACTAGCGGGAGTAGCAGCTCCTACAATGAGCAGTTCTTC. Full variable domain (rest looked up from reference TRBV18 and TRBJ2-1): NAGVMQNPRHLVRRRGQEARLRCSPMKGHSHVYWYRQLPEEGLKFMVYLQKENIIDESGMPKERFSAEFPKEGPSILRIQQVVRGDSAAYFCASSPLVGTSGSSSSYNEQFFGPGTRLTVL.

V usage is TRBV7-9 and J usage is TRBJ1-4, with D maybe TRBD1 (6 bases). The CDR3 is 13 amino acids. Trimming pared 3 bases from V and 7 bases from J, leaving 9 bases between. Germline loops: CDR1 SEHNR, CDR2 FQNEAQ (reference sequence). This CDR3 reads CASSFTGPEKLFF. CDR3 nucleotide sequence: TGTGCCAGCAGCTTCACAGGGCCTGAAAAACTGTTTTTT.

The V and J genes are TRBV7-2 and TRBJ2-2, with 10 nucleotides matching TRBD2. This CDR3 is built from 15 residues. The trim removed 3 bases at V and 4 bases at J, leaving 2 bases unmatched. Germline CDR1 SGHTA, CDR2 FQGNSA. The CDR3 nucleotides are TGTGCCAGCAGCTTCGGACTAGCGGTCACCGGGGAGCTGTTTTTT. It encodes CASSFGLAVTGELFF.